Sequencing of this T cell receptor (beta chain) was carried out in a study of blood T cell repertoires in COVID-19. Study information: The United States, Italy and Spain supplied acute and convalescent COVID-19 samples. Nucleic acid was either cDNA or gDNA, and it came from T cells, B-cell-depleted T cells, or PBMCs.

As originally analysed: Amplified reference gene primers provided the basis for estimating nucleated cell counts. Assay: immunoSEQ multiplex PCR; the TCRdb copy retains only in-frame clones and omits some. V, J and clone size were drawn from that table, and D and trimming were deduced from the DNA. The repertoire holds about 40,000 clones, with just under 85% as singletons. The CDR3 consists of 14 residues. In germline, CDR1 is SGHTA, CDR2 FQGTGA. Trimming cost V 3 bases and J 0 bases, with 8 bases left between them. The specimen sequenced was peripheral blood. This clonotype was sampled from a woman aged 55-69 years with acute or convalescent COVID-19. The rearrangement links TRBV7-3 to TRBJ1-1, with D unresolved. The CDR3 DNA reads as TGTGCCAGCAGCTTGGGCAAGATGAACACTGAAGCTTTCTTT. Residues: CASSLGKMNTEAFF.